The 8 T cell receptor beta chains below come from one sample, sequenced in a study of blood T cell repertoires in COVID-19. Repertoires were generated with immunoSEQ multiplex PCR, while TCRdb's copy carries only in-frame clones and drops some. The sample has over 80,000 clones, over 70% seen once. The specimen sequenced was peripheral blood. The receptors derive from a woman aged 45-65 years with acute or convalescent COVID-19.

The chain uses TRBV5-1 and TRBJ1-6, with TRBD1 identical over 10 bases. Germline CDR1 is SGHRS and CDR2 is YFSETQ. This CDR3 has 14 amino acids. V was pared by 6 bases and J by 10 bases, with 7 bases of the junction left unmatched. CDR3 in DNA: TGCGCCAGCAATGAGGACAGGGGGGAGTCACCCCTCCACTTT. Translation gives CASNEDRGESPLHF.

The sample holds one count of this clone. V usage is TRBV3-1 (or the pseudogene TRBV3-2) and J usage is TRBJ2-3; D possibly corresponds to TRBD1 (6 bases). The CDR3 loop spans 16 amino acids. Trimming took 5 bases from V and 0 from J, leaving 15 bases between them. The V gene's germline CDR1 is LGHDT and CDR2 YNNKEL (reference sequence). CDR3 residues: CASSWGVGASTDTQYF. As DNA, the CDR3 is TGTGCCAGCAGCTGGGGCGTGGGGGCAAGCACAGATACGCAGTATTTT.

This chain uses TRBV4-2 with TRBJ1-5; 8 nucleotides align to TRBD1. V lost 1 base, J lost 7 bases, and 9 bases stayed unmatched. CDR3 length: 16 residues. The V gene's germline CDR1 is LGHNA and CDR2 YNFKEQ. DNA for the CDR3: TGTGCCAGCAGCCAAGCCGATGGGACAGGCTTACAGCCCCAGCATTTT. Translation gives CASSQADGTGLQPQHF.

This chain joins TRBV2 and TRBJ2-1; the D gene is possibly TRBD1 (6 bases). There are 15 residues in the CDR3. CDR1 and CDR2 from the germline V gene are SNHLY and FYNNEI. V gave up 2 bases and J gave up 5 bases, with 13 bases separating them. The CDR3 is CASSELAGQNNEQFF. The CDR3, as DNA: TGTGCCAGCAGTGAATTAGCCGGACAGAACAATGAGCAGTTCTTC.

V usage is TRBV2 and J usage is TRBJ2-5; D is unresolved. The germline V and J ends were trimmed by 4 bases and 6 bases, with 12 bases remaining between them. Germline CDR1 SNHLY, CDR2 FYNNEI. The CDR3 has 13 residues. The CDR3 DNA follows: TGTGCCAGCAGTGCCCCCGTTAGCCAGACCCAGTACTTC. Its protein is CASSAPVSQTQYF.

This chain connects TRBV28 to TRBJ2-5; TRBD2 matches 8 bases. Germline V CDR1 and CDR2: MDHEN, SYDVKM. The CDR3 is 16 residues long. Unmatched junction bases numbered 13, after V lost 4 bases and J lost 6 bases. CDR3 nucleotide sequence: TGTGCCAGCAGTTCGGGCGGGACTAGTACTCGGAAGACCCAGTACTTC. This translates into CASSSGGTSTRKTQYF.

J is TRBJ1-2 and V is TRBV28, with 7 bases lining up with TRBD1. Germline V CDR1 and CDR2: MDHEN, SYDVKM. Germline trimming cut 6 bases from V and 4 bases from J; bases unmatched to any gene: 11. This CDR3 has 15 residues. The CDR3 DNA is TGTGCCAGCAGCACAACCTCGACAGGGTCCTATGGCTACACCTTC. This codes for CASSTTSTGSYGYTF.

V gene TRBV6-1 combines with J gene TRBJ1-1, with D unclear. V was trimmed by 4 bases and J by 0 bases, leaving 12 bases between them. The CDR3 consists of 15 residues. Germline V lookup: CDR1 MNHNS, CDR2 SASEGT. CDR3 sequence (DNA): TGTGCCAGCAGTGCCCCAGAACAGATGAACACTGAAGCTTTCTTT. Its protein product is CASSAPEQMNTEAFF.